One and the same sample provided the 10 T cell receptor beta chains below, sequenced in a study of neurological immune-mediated disorders. From the 5' RACE reads, TCRdb called clonotypes with MiXCR, one entry per CDR3 protein. The sample carries about 66,000 distinct CDR3 sequences, roughly 3.6% recorded once. The specimen sequenced was PBMCs. Receptor source: a man aged 30-40 years with multiple sclerosis.

This clonotype was counted at least ten times. The chain joins TRBV5-6 to TRBJ2-7; the D is unclear. The germline CDR1 and CDR2 sequences are SGHDT and YYEEEE. V lost 8 bases and J 5 bases, leaving 20 bases between the germline ends. The CDR3 is 14 residues long. As DNA, the CDR3 is TGTGCCAGTTCCATAATGGGGTCAACGCACGAGCAGTACTTC. This translates into CASSIMGSTHEQYF.

This clonotype was counted at least ten times. J is TRBJ2-1 and V is TRBV11-2; no definite D call. This CDR3 spans 16 amino acids. Germline CDR1 is SGHAT and CDR2 is FQNNGV. V was shortened by 2 bases and J by 0 bases, with 11 bases between the two germline ends. In DNA form, the CDR3 reads TGTGCCAGCAGCTTAAGCCCCCGAAGCTCCTACAATGAGCAGTTCTTC. Protein sequence: CASSLSPRSSYNEQFF.

This clonotype has ten or more counts. The chain combines TRBV3-1 with TRBJ2-2; 10 bases agree with TRBD2. Trimming took 4 bases from V and 7 from J; bases not matched to a gene: 6. The CDR3 is 15 residues long. Germline lookup yields CDR1 LGHDT and CDR2 YNNKEL (reference sequence). The CDR3 sequence is CASSLAGGAHGELFF. The CDR3 DNA reads as TGTGCCAGCAGCCTAGCGGGGGGAGCGCACGGGGAGCTGTTTTTT.

This clonotype was found many times. The chain uses TRBV20-1 and TRBJ2-1; 11 bases align to TRBD2. With 2 bases clipped from V and 8 bases from J, the junction kept 14 bases outside the gene matches. Germline V gene sequence: CDR1 DFQATT, CDR2 SNEGSKA (reference sequence). The CDR3 loop spans 17 amino acids. The CDR3 nucleotides read TGCAGTGCTAGACCTCGACTAGCGGGGCATCTTCCTCATGAGCAGTTCTTC. This gives the protein CSARPRLAGHLPHEQFF.

This clonotype was picked up many times. The chain is built from TRBV6-5 and TRBJ2-2, with TRBD1 as a possible D gene (6 bases). This CDR3 is 16 amino acids long. From germline, CDR1 is MNHEY and CDR2 SVGAGI. Trimming cost V 7 bases and J 0 bases, with 15 bases left between them. CDR3 residues: CASTIRQVSNTGELFF. CDR3 DNA: TGTGCCAGCACCATCAGACAGGTTTCGAACACCGGGGAGCTGTTTTTT.

V usage is TRBV18 and J usage is TRBJ2-7; D is perhaps TRBD1 or TRBD2 (5 bases each). Germline V gives CDR1 KGHSH, CDR2 LQKENI. The CDR3 is made up of 13 amino acids. The V and J ends lost 3 bases and 7 bases respectively, with 13 bases between them. CDR3 sequence (DNA): TGTGCCAGCTCACCCAGGGACGGCGCGGAGCAGTACTTC. Translated: CASSPRDGAEQYF.

The chain carries TRBV7-2 and TRBJ1-4; D gene unclear. Trimming removed 9 bases at V and 3 bases at J, with 14 bases between. Looked up from germline, CDR1 is SGHTA and CDR2 is FQGNSA. CDR3 length: 14 amino acids. The CDR3 region has the DNA TGTGCCAGTAGCCCCGGGGTGGCTAATGAAAAACTGTTTTTT. This sequence encodes CASSPGVANEKLFF.

This clonotype was counted many times. The CDR3 DNA reads as TGTGCCAGCAGCGTACGGTACGGGGGACGGGGCCCCTGTAAGCATTTT. It yields the protein CASSVRYGGRGPCKHF. The chain couples TRBV9 to TRBJ1-5, with D possibly being TRBD1 (5 bases). Deletions cut 1 base from V and 14 bases from J, with 25 bases between. The germline V gene encodes CDR1 SGDLS and CDR2 YYNGEE. The CDR3 has 16 residues. Full variable domain (remainder filled in from reference TRBV9 and TRBJ1-5): DSGVTQTPKHLITATGQRVTLRCSPRSGDLSVYWYQQSLDQGLQFLIQYYNGEERAKGNILERFSAQQFPDLHSELNLSSLELGDSALYFCASSVRYGGRGPCKHFGDGTRLSIL.

The rearrangement joins TRBV5-6 to TRBJ2-7; TRBD1 or TRBD2 may be the D gene (5 bases each). The CDR3 sequence is 11 residues long. Germline V lookup: CDR1 SGHDT, CDR2 YYEEEE. V lost 3 bases, J lost 5 bases, and 6 bases lay in between. The CDR3 region is CASSWGNEQYF. For the CDR3, the DNA is TGTGCCAGCAGCTGGGGGAACGAGCAGTACTTC.

This clonotype has only a few counts. A junction end diverges from the germline sequence, so it may reflect a read error. V usage is TRBV7-9 and J usage is TRBJ1-6; tentative D call: TRBD1 (5 bases). Germline lookup yields CDR1 SEHNR and CDR2 FQNEAQ (reference sequence). The CDR3 is 14 amino acids. CDR3 coding DNA: TGTGCCAGCAGCTTCGGGGCGTACAATTCACCCCTCAACTTT. It codes for CASSFGAYNSPLNF.